These T cell receptor beta chains were read from a single sample in a study of T cell responses to AZD1222 COVID-19 vaccine. This table comes from immunoSEQ multiplex PCR, and its TCRdb copy is limited to in-frame clones, with some not included. Of about 84,000 clones detected, roughly 85% appear once; the ten largest clones hold more than 9%. Sample: peripheral blood, taken 28 days after the second AZD1222 dose. The receptors were sampled from an adult who received the AZD1222 COVID-19 vaccine. Each CDR3 is given with its conserved first and last residue. Each record gives: D gene, clone size, J gene, V gene, CDR3 DNA, CDR3 protein. D genes are given only for firm matches. Size values are once, few and many counts, or a class for expanded clones, and some rows have none.

D: TRBD2
size: -
J: TRBJ2-5
V: TRBV30
DNA: TGTGCCTGGATGACTAGCGGAGTCCAAGAGACCCAGTACTTC
CDR3: CAWMTSGVQETQYF

D: -
size: few
J: TRBJ2-2
V: TRBV6-5
DNA: TGTGCCAGCAGCCCCGAGGGGCCGAACACCGGGGAGCTGTTTTTT
CDR3: CASSPEGPNTGELFF

D: -
size: -
J: TRBJ1-4
V: TRBV27
DNA: TGTGCCAGCAGTTCATCAGGGGTTACGGATGAAAAACTGTTTTTT
CDR3: CASSSSGVTDEKLFF

D: -
size: -
J: TRBJ2-7
V: TRBV19
DNA: TGTGCCAGTAGTATAGTGGCCCAGAGCTCCTACGAGCAGTACTTC
CDR3: CASSIVAQSSYEQYF

D: -
size: -
J: TRBJ1-2
V: TRBV5-4
DNA: TGTGCCAGCAGCTTGGATGGAACAGGGTGGAACTATGGCTACACCTTC
CDR3: CASSLDGTGWNYGYTF

D: -
size: once
J: TRBJ1-2
V: TRBV5-1
DNA: TGCGCCAGCAGCTTGGTATCCGGGTTGGGGGGCTACACCTTC
CDR3: CASSLVSGLGGYTF

D: -
size: once
J: TRBJ1-4
V: TRBV5-8
DNA: TGTGCCAGCAGCCCCCTCATCGCAACTAATGAAAAACTGTTTTTT
CDR3: CASSPLIATNEKLFF

D: -
size: few
J: TRBJ1-3
V: TRBV28
DNA: TGTGCCAGCAGGCGCGAGGACACCATATATTTT
CDR3: CASRREDTIYF

D: -
size: -
J: TRBJ1-1
V: TRBV5-6
DNA: TGTGCCAGCAGCTTCGGGGGGGCTGAAGCTTTCTTT
CDR3: CASSFGGAEAFF

D: -
size: -
J: TRBJ1-4
V: TRBV20-1
DNA: TGCAGTGCTAGACCGGGTGAAAAACTGTTTTTT
CDR3: CSARPGEKLFF

D: -
size: -
J: TRBJ2-5
V: TRBV19
DNA: TGTGCCAGTACCATCTCGTCGTTCTCGGGTGAGACCCAGTACTTC
CDR3: CASTISSFSGETQYF

D: -
size: -
J: TRBJ2-7
V: TRBV6-6
DNA: TGTGCCAGCAGCACAGAGGGATTCGAGCAGTACTTC
CDR3: CASSTEGFEQYF

D: -
size: -
J: TRBJ2-7
V: TRBV28
DNA: TGTGCCAGCAGTGTGGTCCGCTCGCTGGGGCAGTACTTC
CDR3: CASSVVRSLGQYF

D: -
size: -
J: TRBJ1-2
V: TRBV4-2
DNA: TGTGCCAGCAGCCAAGTTCTGACAGTTACTTATGGCTACACCTTC
CDR3: CASSQVLTVTYGYTF

D: TRBD1
size: -
J: TRBJ1-6
V: TRBV3-1/TRBV3-2
DNA: TGTGCCAGCAGCCAAAAGACAGGGGGCGGCAATTCACCCCTCCACTTT
CDR3: CASSQKTGGGNSPLHF

D: TRBD1
size: -
J: TRBJ1-5
V: TRBV28
DNA: TGTGCCAGCAAAACCCCGGACAGGATCGGCAATCAGCCCCAGCATTTT
CDR3: CASKTPDRIGNQPQHF

D: TRBD2
size: -
J: TRBJ2-3
V: TRBV3-1/TRBV3-2
DNA: TGTGCCAGCAGCCCTGGTCCAGCGGGGGGGATCCGCACAGATACGCAGTATTTT
CDR3: CASSPGPAGGIRTDTQYF

D: TRBD1
size: -
J: TRBJ2-5
V: TRBV5-6
DNA: TGTGCCAGCAGCCCACAGGGGTCCCAAGAGACCCAGTACTTC
CDR3: CASSPQGSQETQYF

D: -
size: -
J: TRBJ1-1
V: TRBV5-1
DNA: TGCGCCAGCAGCTTGGCCGATTTTCCTACTGAAGCTTTCTTT
CDR3: CASSLADFPTEAFF

D: -
size: -
J: TRBJ1-3
V: TRBV2
DNA: TGTGCCAGCAGTGGTGATCTTTACGGGGGCTCTGGAAACACCATATATTTT
CDR3: CASSGDLYGGSGNTIYF

D: -
size: -
J: TRBJ1-1
V: TRBV6-6
DNA: TGTGCCAGCAGTTATCCAGGGGTTACGAACACTGAAGCTTTCTTT
CDR3: CASSYPGVTNTEAFF

D: TRBD1
size: -
J: TRBJ1-5
V: TRBV9
DNA: TGTGCCAGCAGCGTAGGACAGGGTGGGAGTCAGCCCCAGCATTTT
CDR3: CASSVGQGGSQPQHF

D: -
size: -
J: TRBJ1-2
V: TRBV28
DNA: TGTGCCAGCAGTTTGTCAGGGGCGCAGGGCTACACCTTC
CDR3: CASSLSGAQGYTF

D: -
size: -
J: TRBJ1-1
V: TRBV7-9
DNA: TGTGCCAGCAGCCCCCCTGGCGGGGGGCGAGGGAGCACTGAAGCTTTCTTT
CDR3: CASSPPGGGRGSTEAFF

D: TRBD1
size: -
J: TRBJ1-2
V: TRBV6-5
DNA: TGTGCCAGCAGTTACTTGTCGGGACAGAGGAACTATGGCTACACCTTC
CDR3: CASSYLSGQRNYGYTF

D: TRBD1
size: -
J: TRBJ1-4
V: TRBV2
DNA: TGTGCCAGCAGGGACAGGAGGACAACTAATGAAAAACTGTTTTTT
CDR3: CASRDRRTTNEKLFF

D: -
size: -
J: TRBJ1-5
V: TRBV20-1
DNA: TGCAGTGCTAGTTCCGAGTGGGGGATAAATCAGCCCCAGCATTTT
CDR3: CSASSEWGINQPQHF

D: TRBD1
size: -
J: TRBJ1-4
V: TRBV7-9
DNA: TGTGCCAGCAGCTTTACAGGGGGCGGCGAAAAACTGTTTTTT
CDR3: CASSFTGGGEKLFF

D: -
size: -
J: TRBJ1-3
V: TRBV19
DNA: TGTGCCAGTAGGGGACGGGACTCTGGAAACACCATATATTTT
CDR3: CASRGRDSGNTIYF

D: -
size: -
J: TRBJ1-2
V: TRBV19
DNA: TGTGCCAGTAGTGCCACAGGGACGTCTCATGGCTACACCTTC
CDR3: CASSATGTSHGYTF

D: -
size: -
J: TRBJ2-3
V: TRBV21-1
DNA: TGTGCCAGCAGCAAAGACGGGGAGAGCACTACAGATACAGATACGCAGTATTTT
CDR3: CASSKDGESTTDTDTQYF

D: -
size: -
J: TRBJ2-6
V: TRBV7-9
DNA: TGTGCCAGCCTGTATCCCGCTCTCGGGGCCAACGTCCTGACTTTC
CDR3: CASLYPALGANVLTF

D: TRBD1
size: -
J: TRBJ1-2
V: TRBV30
DNA: TGTGCCTGGATTGCAGGGGGCGGACGGGGCTACACCTTC
CDR3: CAWIAGGGRGYTF

D: -
size: -
J: TRBJ2-3
V: TRBV15
DNA: TGTGCCACCAGCACCGAGGGGGGGGAGGGCACAGATACGCAGTATTTT
CDR3: CATSTEGGEGTDTQYF

D: -
size: -
J: TRBJ2-7
V: TRBV11-3
DNA: TGTGCCAGCAGCTACAGTGTTGGGGAAGAGCAGTACTTC
CDR3: CASSYSVGEEQYF

D: TRBD2
size: -
J: TRBJ2-5
V: TRBV5-1
DNA: TGCGCCAGCAGCTTTGCTAGCGGGGAAGAGACCCAGTACTTC
CDR3: CASSFASGEETQYF

D: -
size: -
J: TRBJ2-7
V: TRBV6-1
DNA: TGTGCCAGCAGTGAAACCGGGGAAGAAGAGGAGCAGTACTTC
CDR3: CASSETGEEEEQYF

D: TRBD1
size: -
J: TRBJ1-5
V: TRBV18
DNA: TGTGCCAGCTCACATGGACAGGACCGTAATCAGCCCCAGCATTTT
CDR3: CASSHGQDRNQPQHF

D: TRBD1
size: -
J: TRBJ2-7
V: TRBV5-4
DNA: TGTGCCAGCAGCGCAGGCGGACAGGGGGCCTACGAGCAGTACTTC
CDR3: CASSAGGQGAYEQYF

D: TRBD1
size: -
J: TRBJ2-7
V: TRBV4-2
DNA: TGTGCCAGCAGCCTAATGCCCGCCGGGACAGGAATCTCCTACGAGCAGTACTTC
CDR3: CASSLMPAGTGISYEQYF

D: TRBD1
size: -
J: TRBJ2-7
V: TRBV28
DNA: TGTGCCAGCAGTTTAAACAGGGGTTACGACGAGCAGTACTTC
CDR3: CASSLNRGYDEQYF

D: -
size: -
J: TRBJ1-3
V: TRBV6-6
DNA: TGTGCCAGCAGTTACAGGGTTTCCTCTGGAAACACCATATATTTT
CDR3: CASSYRVSSGNTIYF